The clone carrying this T cell receptor (beta chain) came up a few times. Antigen specificity is unknown. This entry belongs to a study of T cells in Graves' hyperthyroidism and ophthalmopathy. Whole-study findings and limits: Separating ophthalmopathy from stable hyperthyroidism was achieved by a 13 V-J model. Before onset, ophthalmopathy was predicted by the model a median approximately 6.6 months earlier.

RNA transcripts gave rise to amplified TCR beta CDR3 regions. An initial round of RT-PCR targeting the TCR CDR3 relied on the HTBI primer set. One entry per CDR3 protein, called by TCRdb with MiXCR from the multiplex PCR reads. The table records approximately 490,000 distinct CDR3 sequences, roughly 22% of them present only once. Between the trimmed V and J ends, which lost 3 bases and 0 bases, there was a span of 15 bases. Germline CDR1 reads LGHNT; CDR2 reads FRNRAP. CDR3 length equals 16 residues. This sequence originates from a woman in her sixties or seventies with Graves' ophthalmopathy. The chain carries TRBV12-5 and TRBJ2-7; D may match TRBD1 or TRBD2 (5 bases each). The sample consisted of blood. CDR3 coding DNA: TGTGCTAGTGGTTTCAAGGGACGTCTCAGCTCCTACGAGCAGTACTTC. Translated, it gives CASGFKGRLSSYEQYF.